Sequencing of this T cell receptor beta chain was carried out in a study of T-cell reconstitution after alpha-beta-depleted transplantation in children (dated by TCRdb to 2016 to 2018). For the wider study: Using TCR repertoire profiling, the study quantitatively followed how T-cell immune reconstitution unfolded in children after TCRalphabeta/CD19-depleted allogeneic hematopoietic cell transplantation. Study-level results and caveats: Apparently early alphabetaT-cell count recovery about two months after transplant reportedly relied on only several hundred rapidly expanded clones derived from non-depleted graft cells. The frequencies of hyperexpanded clones fell over the following months, and after one year, T-cell counts and TCRbeta diversity were mostly attributed to newly produced T cells. The high TCRbeta diversity at day 60 in some patients was ascribed to recipient T cells and intrathymic progenitors that had survived conditioning.

The library was obtained by PCR. Sequencing instrument: Illumina HiSeq 2500. TCR libraries were prepared with molecular barcoding, using unique molecular identifiers to normalize TCRbeta repertoire quantification. The public reads were reanalyzed by TCRdb: fastp trimming at Q25, MiXCR alignment, in-frame beta chains only. CDR3 protein sequences are deduplicated, and each keeps its most common genes and DNA. The sample contains 450,000 to 600,000 distinct CDR3 sequences, under 15% of them found a single time. About 2.2% of the sample rests with the top ten. A note on this clonotype: What this receptor recognizes is not known. A much larger clone sits a single nucleotide away, making a read error possible.

Explained via the paper, the treatment or condition label denotes: allogeneic hematopoietic cell transplantation with graft depleted of TCRalphabeta T cells and CD19 B cells. TCRalphabeta/CD19-depleted allogeneic hematopoietic cell grafts were given to the transplant recipients, all of whom were children. CDR1 and CDR2, looked up from the germline V gene (reference sequence), are SEHNR and FQNEAQ. Deletion took 1 base off V and 3 bases off J, with a span of 13 bases between the germline ends. The CDR3 holds 16 amino acids from the cysteine to the phenylalanine. Only CDR3 DNA remains: 48 bases, in frame from the first base.

This clonotype was sampled from a male patient younger than 18 who had a stem cell transplant for acute myeloid leukemia, so the T cells may come from the graft donor. The sequence joins TRBV7-9 to TRBJ2-4; perhaps TRBD2 is the D gene, with 5 bases matching. Sequenced material: PBMCs, mostly from graft donor cells, taken 360 days after TCRalphabeta/CD19-depleted stem cell transplant. The DNA sequence is as follows: TGTGCCAGCAGCTTAGAACAGACACTAGACAAAAACATTCAGTACTTC. It translates to CASSLEQTLDKNIQYF.